The clone carrying this T cell receptor (beta chain) has a handful of counts. Its antigen is as yet unknown. This CDR3 spans 16 amino acids. V gave up 4 bases and J gave up 0 bases; unmatched junction bases: 3. CDR1 is SGDLS and CDR2 is YYNGEE in the germline V gene. In the PCR, 60 Vbeta and 13 Jbeta primers were used. Assay used: immunoSEQ multiplex PCR; TCRdb lists only in-frame clones, some missing. The top ten clones hold approximately 2.4% of a sample with tens of thousands of clones, 7.6% of them seen once. The sample originates from a study of cytomegalovirus exposure and HLA in healthy donors. Points from the study as a whole: Available immune exposure information covered CMV serostatus only.

The rearrangement joins TRBV9 to TRBJ2-3; 12 bases line up with TRBD2. Material for sequencing was PBMCs. The receptor was isolated from a man between 45 and 60 years old in good health and CMV-seronegative. The CDR3 is CASSTGTSGSTDTQYF. As DNA, the CDR3 is TGTGCCAGCAGCACAGGGACTAGCGGGAGCACAGATACGCAGTATTTT.